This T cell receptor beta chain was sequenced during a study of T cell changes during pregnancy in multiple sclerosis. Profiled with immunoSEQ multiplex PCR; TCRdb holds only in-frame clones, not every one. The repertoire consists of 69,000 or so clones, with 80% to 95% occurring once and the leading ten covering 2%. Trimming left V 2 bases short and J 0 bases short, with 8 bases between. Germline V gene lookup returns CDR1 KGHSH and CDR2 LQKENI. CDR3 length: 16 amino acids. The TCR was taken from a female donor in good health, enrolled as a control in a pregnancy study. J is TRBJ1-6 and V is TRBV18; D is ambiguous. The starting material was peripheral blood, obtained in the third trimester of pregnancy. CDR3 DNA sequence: TGTGCCAGCTCACCAAACGAGAGCTCCTATAATTCACCCCTCCACTTT. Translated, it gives CASSPNESSYNSPLHF.